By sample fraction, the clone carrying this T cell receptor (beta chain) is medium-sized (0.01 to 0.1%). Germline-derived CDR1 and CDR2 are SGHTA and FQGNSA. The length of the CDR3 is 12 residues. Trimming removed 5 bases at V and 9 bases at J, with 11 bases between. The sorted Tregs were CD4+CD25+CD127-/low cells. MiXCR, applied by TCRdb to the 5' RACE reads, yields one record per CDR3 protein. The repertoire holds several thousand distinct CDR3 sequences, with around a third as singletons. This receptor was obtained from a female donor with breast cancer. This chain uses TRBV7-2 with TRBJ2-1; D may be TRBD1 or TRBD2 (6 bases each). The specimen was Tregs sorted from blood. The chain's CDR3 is CASSTEGGEQFF. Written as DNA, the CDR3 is TGTGCCAGCAGCACCGAGGGGGGTGAGCAGTTCTTC. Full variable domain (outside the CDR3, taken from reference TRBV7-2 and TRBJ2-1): GAGVSQSPSNKVTEKGKDVELRCDPISGHTALYWYRQSLGQGLEFLIYFQGNSAPDKSGLPSDRFSAERTGGSVSTLTIQRTQQEDSAVYLCASSTEGGEQFFGPGTRLTVL.